Reported below is one TCR beta chain. The CDR3 end shows no conserved phenylalanine or tryptophan, and so a read error is likely. The source of the sample is a study of regulatory T cells in long-lasting Graves disease. Time point noted: persistent/refractory GD, antithyroid drugs over 5 years with positive TRAb. With RNA extracted from PBMCs as input, the TCR library was made. Relying on iRepertoire HTBI primers and Arm-PCR of CDR3 regions, the team built TCR beta libraries. TCRdb reprocessed the multiplex PCR reads via MiXCR and lists one record per CDR3 protein. The sample has about 430,000 distinct CDR3 sequences, roughly 23% seen once. Trimming left V 6 bases short and J 7 bases short, with 13 bases between. Germline V gene sequence: CDR1 MDHEN, CDR2 SYDVKM. The CDR3 has 12 residues.

The source of this sequence is a female donor with Graves disease. Sample: peripheral blood mononuclear cells (PBMCs), taken when the disease was refractory, from a patient treated with antithyroid drugs. The genes are TRBV28 and TRBJ2-7; D is unresolved. CDR3 sequence (DNA): TGTGCCAGCAGCCGCGGACGGCGGGAGCAGTACCTC. This gives the protein CASSRGRREQYL.